This T cell receptor beta chain was retrieved from a study of blood T cell repertoires in COVID-19. The wider study: PBMCs, B-cell-depleted T cells, or T cells were the source of the cDNA or gDNA that made up the material.

The CDR3 consists of 13 residues. The V gene lost 1 base and the J gene lost 8 bases, with 11 bases spanning the gap. Produced via immunoSEQ multiplex PCR; TCRdb's table is partial and in-frame only. The sample includes roughly 250,000 clones, 80% to 95% of them seen just once. The receptor was derived from a person aged 18 to 30 with COVID-19, enrolled during active disease. The rearrangement joins TRBV12-3 or TRBV12-4 to TRBJ1-2; D is unresolved. Source material: peripheral blood. The CDR3: CASSLGQARGYTF. CDR3 coding DNA: TGTGCCAGCAGTTTAGGGCAGGCACGGGGCTACACCTTC.